The 6 T cell receptor beta chains below were found in one sample sequenced in a study of cytomegalovirus exposure and HLA in healthy donors (dated by TCRdb to the late 2010s). The library was made by the immunoSEQ multiplex PCR assay. A mixture of 60 forward primers for TCR Vbeta segments and 13 reverse primers for TCR Jbeta segments was used in the multiplex PCR. As stored in TCRdb, this immuneACCESS dataset retains in-frame rearrangements with V and J assigned. A fraction of the clones does not appear; measured against another copy, unresolved V genes explain less than half of the discrepancy, and the remainder lacks a known reason. In all, the sample holds approximately 150,000 clones, and 75% to 80% of those were seen once. About 2.4% of the sample is taken by the ten largest. Specimen: PBMCs. All receptors derive from a woman between 35 and 50 years old in good health and CMV-seropositive.

The rearrangement links TRBV5-1 to TRBJ1-1; D remains ambiguous. Germline values: CDR1 SGHRS, CDR2 YFSETQ. With 2 bases removed from V and 1 base from J, the gap between germline ends came to 9 bases. The CDR3 covers 14 residues. The CDR3 DNA is TGCGCCAGCAGCTTAAACCGCGGGAACACTGAAGCTTTCTTT. This codes for CASSLNRGNTEAFF. The variable domain in full, completed from reference TRBV5-1 and TRBJ1-1, reads KAGVTQTPRYLIKTRGQQVTLSCSPISGHRSVSWYQQTPGQGLQFLFEYFSETQRNKGNFPGRFSGRQFSNSRSEMNVSTLELGDSALYLCASSLNRGNTEAFFGQGTRLTVV.

The sample holds one count of this clone. This chain connects TRBV29-1 to TRBJ1-4; no reliable D call. CDR1 is SQVTM and CDR2 is ANQGSEA in the germline V gene. V shed 4 bases and J shed 0 bases, with 6 bases lying between them. The CDR3 runs to 13 residues. The CDR3 region is CSVARSTNEKLFF. CDR3 nucleotide sequence: TGCAGCGTTGCCCGTTCAACTAATGAAAAACTGTTTTTT.

The chain is built from TRBV5-1 and TRBJ2-2; possibly TRBD2 for D (6 bases). The germline V gene has CDR1 SGHRS and CDR2 YFSETQ. The V end lost 7 bases, the J end lost 3 bases, and 10 bases lay between the germline ends. The CDR3 is 13 amino acids. The CDR3 nucleotides are TGCGCCAGCGGCGGAGGGGACACCGGGGAGCTGTTTTTT. This sequence encodes CASGGGDTGELFF.

The rearrangement joins TRBV4-1 to TRBJ2-7; possibly TRBD2 for D (5 bases). With 5 bases removed from V and 2 bases from J, the gap between germline ends came to 16 bases. Germline V gene data show CDR1 as MGHRA and CDR2 as YSYEKL. The CDR3 covers 15 residues. The CDR3 here is CASSYTRETAYEQYF. The CDR3 nucleotides are TGCGCCAGCAGCTACACAAGGGAGACGGCCTACGAGCAGTACTTC.

The chain links TRBV10-1 to TRBJ2-5; 11 bases are a match to TRBD1. Germline V gives CDR1 WNHNN, CDR2 SYGVQD (reference sequence). There are 16 residues in the CDR3. The V segment lost 3 bases and the J segment 5 bases; nucleotides outside the gene matches: 8. This CDR3 reads CASSDPRTGGLETQYF. CDR3 DNA: TGCGCCAGCAGTGACCCTCGGACAGGGGGCCTCGAGACCCAGTACTTC.

The genes are TRBV4-1 and TRBJ2-5, with D tentatively TRBD2 (7 bases). The J call may be mistaken, given a closer DNA end match to TRBJ2-7. This CDR3 region has 17 residues. The V gene's germline CDR1 is MGHRA and CDR2 YSYEKL. The CDR3 nucleotides read TGCGCCAGCAGTTTCAGGGCGAGGGAGGGGGAGGCCTACGAGCAGTACTTC. This encodes CASSFRAREGEAYEQYF.